The source of this T cell receptor (beta chain) is a study of brain T cells in children with intractable seizures. Overall study results and limits: Patients' HCMV serostatus was unknown; virus specificity rests on CDR3 similarity alone. Absence of clones before surgery may stem from lower sequencing depth.

Surgery cases with the highest brain T cell transcript signatures were chosen for sequencing. Before surgery, patients took at least one anti-epileptic drug. The germline V gene encodes CDR1 SGHNT and CDR2 YENEEA. The CDR3 is 15 residues long. V was clipped by 1 base and J by 1 base; unmatched bases: 3. Generated by immunoSEQ multiplex PCR, the TCRdb table keeps only in-frame clones and is missing some. The table has over 95,000 clones, 85% to 95% seen once. In the case of this clone: The antigen is not known.

Specimen: peripheral blood, collected at surgery. The chain carries TRBV11-3 and TRBJ2-5; TRBD2 aligns across 7 bases. This TCR came from a boy under three years old with hemimegalencephaly and intractable seizures. The DNA for the CDR3 is TGTGCCAGCAGCTTAGCCTGGGGGGGCCAAGAGACCCAGTACTTC. As protein: CASSLAWGGQETQYF.